The 12 T cell receptor beta chains reported below all come from one sample, sequenced in a study of T cells after yellow fever vaccination. From the 5' RACE reads, TCRdb called clonotypes with MiXCR, one entry per CDR3 protein. The table shows hundreds of thousands of distinct CDR3 sequences, with approximately 10% occurring only once. Material: CD4+ T cells sorted from PBMCs, obtained 5 days after the yellow fever booster vaccination. Receptors originate from a man aged 18-30 years who received the YFV17D yellow fever vaccine.

The V call is TRBV12-3 or TRBV12-4, the J call TRBJ1-4; 8 positions match TRBD1. V was pared by 5 bases and J by 1 base, with 6 bases of the junction left unmatched. This CDR3 spans 16 amino acids. CDR3: CASSIETGGTNEKLFF. The CDR3 DNA reads as TGTGCCAGCAGTATCGAAACAGGGGGAACTAATGAAAAACTGTTTTTT.

This chain uses TRBV29-1 with TRBJ1-2; D is undetermined. The CDR3 runs 12 residues. V lost 3 bases and J 4 bases, leaving 9 bases between the germline ends. CDR1 SQVTM and CDR2 ANQGSEA come from the germline V gene. The CDR3 spells CSVDRRLYGYTF. In DNA form, the CDR3 reads TGCAGCGTTGACCGGAGGCTCTATGGCTACACCTTC.

This clonotype has a count of ten or more. The V call is TRBV28, the J call TRBJ2-7, with D perhaps TRBD1 (6 bases). The CDR3 is 12 residues long. The germline CDR1 and CDR2 sequences are MDHEN and SYDVKM. Trimming cost V 5 bases and J 4 bases, with 9 bases left between them. The DNA of the CDR3 is TGTGCCAGCAGTCTCACAGGGTACGAGCAGTACGTC. Protein product: CASSLTGYEQYV.

The rearrangement uses TRBV12-3 or TRBV12-4 and TRBJ1-6; 7 nucleotides line up with TRBD1. The CDR3 length is 14 residues. Unmatched junction bases numbered 9, after V lost 2 bases and J lost 14 bases. This chain's CDR3 is CASSLIQQGTTLHF. The CDR3 region has the DNA TGTGCCAGCAGTTTAATCCAACAGGGGACCACCCTCCACTTT.

This clonotype was observed many times. The chain joins TRBV6-6 to TRBJ2-5; the D gene is possibly TRBD2 (5 bases). CDR1 is MNHNY, CDR2 SVGAGI, per germline (reference sequence). The CDR3 is 11 residues long. V dropped 4 bases and J dropped 5 bases, with 5 bases sitting between them. The CDR3 DNA reads as TGTGCCAGCAGTTGGAGGGAGACCCAGTACTTC. Protein: CASSWRETQYF.

Only a few counts were recorded for this clonotype. The V call is TRBV24-1, the J call TRBJ2-3, with D possibly TRBD2 on 5 matching bases. CDR3 length: 12 residues. Trimming removed 4 bases at V and 6 bases at J, with 7 bases between. Germline-derived CDR1 and CDR2 are KGHDR and SFDVKD. In DNA, the CDR3 is TGTGCCACCAGTGACGGGGTCGATACGCAGTATTTT. Its translation is CATSDGVDTQYF.

The chain combines TRBV6-6 with TRBJ2-7, with 8 bases fitting TRBD1. This CDR3 region has 11 residues. J gave up 9 bases and V 6 bases, and 4 bases lay outside the gene matches. Germline-derived CDR1 and CDR2 are MNHNY and SVGAGI (reference sequence). The CDR3 region is CASRQGARQYV. CDR3 DNA sequence: TGTGCCAGCAGGCAGGGGGCTCGGCAGTACGTC.

At least ten counts were recorded for this clonotype. The chain carries TRBV3-1 and TRBJ1-1; D uncertain. This CDR3 region has 13 residues. Germline CDR1 LGHDT, CDR2 YNNKEL (reference sequence). Deletions cut 2 bases from V and 1 base from J, with 5 bases between. CDR3 DNA sequence: TGTGCCAGCAGCCAACGCCAGAACACTGAAGCTTTCTTT. Translated, it gives CASSQRQNTEAFF.

The sample holds a few counts of this clonotype. This rearrangement joins TRBV12-3 or TRBV12-4 to TRBJ1-1; D is perhaps TRBD1 (5 bases). Trimming removed 7 bases from V and 3 bases from J, with 18 bases in between. The CDR3 length is 15 residues. The CDR3, as DNA: TGTGCCAGCATCAACAGACAGTCTTTGGACACTGAAGCTTTCTTT. Translating it yields CASINRQSLDTEAFF.

The chain recombines TRBV5-1 with TRBJ2-5; D not certain. This CDR3 region has 12 residues. Germline loops: CDR1 SGHRS, CDR2 YFSETQ. V was shortened by 5 bases and J by 2 bases, with 7 bases between the two germline ends. The CDR3 nucleotides are TGCGCCAGCAGACGTCAGCAAGAGACCCAGTACTTC. It specifies CASRRQQETQYF.

In its sample, this clonotype was seen many times. The chain employs TRBV5-1 and TRBJ1-1, with 8 bases fitting TRBD1. Trimming cost V 1 base and J 4 bases; bases outside gene matches: 3. This CDR3 spans 14 amino acids. The germline CDR1 and CDR2 sequences are SGHRS and YFSETQ. DNA of the CDR3: TGCGCCAGCAGCTTGAGTCAGGGGGCCACTGAAGCTTTCTTT. Translating it yields CASSLSQGATEAFF. Using reference TRBV5-1 and TRBJ1-1 for the parts outside the CDR3, the full variable domain is KAGVTQTPRYLIKTRGQQVTLSCSPISGHRSVSWYQQTPGQGLQFLFEYFSETQRNKGNFPGRFSGRQFSNSRSEMNVSTLELGDSALYLCASSLSQGATEAFFGQGTRLTVV.

V gene TRBV15 combines with J gene TRBJ1-1; TRBD1 might be the D (5 bases). Trimming cost V 3 bases and J 4 bases, with 12 bases left between them. The CDR3 consists of 14 residues. Germline V gives CDR1 LNHNV, CDR2 YYDKDF (reference sequence). In DNA, the CDR3 is TGTGCCACCAGCAGGGGCGGAGACAGCACTGAAGCTTTCTTT. Amino acid sequence: CATSRGGDSTEAFF.